This TCR beta chain was profiled in a study of CD8+ T cells in alopecia areata. Points from the study as a whole: It was observed that many expanded lesional clones persisted in scalp and blood during tofacitinib. More clonal than normal scalp was lesional scalp, particularly alopecia totalis/universalis. Scalp specimens additionally yield sequences from normal skin's resident alphabeta T cells.

The CDR3 is 15 residues long. Trimming cost V 6 bases and J 8 bases; bases outside gene matches: 5. In germline, CDR1 is SGHTA, CDR2 FQGNSA. The table lists this clone with many counts. Its cognate antigen is unknown. Extracted RNA was reverse transcribed into cDNA, the sequencing template. Profiled with immunoSEQ multiplex PCR; TCRdb holds only in-frame clones, not every one. Of 200,000 or so clones in the sample, over 45% are singletons; the top ten hold under 7%. Treatment here: oral pan-JAK inhibitor, 5-10 mg twice daily. PBMCs yielded sorted CD4+ and CD8+ T cells. The sequencing here drew on CD4+ T cells sorted from blood, taken at week 24, from a patient treated with tofacitinib. This chain connects TRBV7-2 to TRBJ2-1; 15 bases agree with TRBD2. This receptor was taken from a human donor with alopecia areata. The CDR3 coding sequence is TGTGCCAGCAGGGACGGACTAGCGGGGGGGCATGAGCAGTTCTTC. Translating it yields CASRDGLAGGHEQFF.